This TCR beta chain emerged from a study of cytomegalovirus exposure and HLA in healthy donors. Germline CDR1 reads SEHNR; CDR2 reads FQNEAQ (reference sequence). The CDR3 loop spans 16 amino acids. Germline trimming cut 1 base from V and 6 bases from J; bases unmatched to any gene: 8. To note about this clone: No antigen is known for it.

Regarding the study as a whole: Using the classifier, cytomegalovirus status was reportedly diagnosed with high specificity and sensitivity. CMV serostatus was the sole immune exposure data available.

The PCR employed 60 Vbeta primers together with 13 Jbeta primers. Clones were read by immunoSEQ multiplex PCR, and TCRdb kept only the in-frame ones, dropping some. This table has some 150,000 clones, around nine tenths appearing once. This chain uses TRBV7-9 with TRBJ1-1; TRBD1 matches 10 bases. Source material: PBMCs. This receptor was obtained from a woman in her 30s in good health and CMV-seronegative. The DNA for the CDR3 is TGTGCCAGCAGCTTAGGACAGGGGGCGCTTCTGGCTGAAGCTTTCTTT. Encoded protein: CASSLGQGALLAEAFF.